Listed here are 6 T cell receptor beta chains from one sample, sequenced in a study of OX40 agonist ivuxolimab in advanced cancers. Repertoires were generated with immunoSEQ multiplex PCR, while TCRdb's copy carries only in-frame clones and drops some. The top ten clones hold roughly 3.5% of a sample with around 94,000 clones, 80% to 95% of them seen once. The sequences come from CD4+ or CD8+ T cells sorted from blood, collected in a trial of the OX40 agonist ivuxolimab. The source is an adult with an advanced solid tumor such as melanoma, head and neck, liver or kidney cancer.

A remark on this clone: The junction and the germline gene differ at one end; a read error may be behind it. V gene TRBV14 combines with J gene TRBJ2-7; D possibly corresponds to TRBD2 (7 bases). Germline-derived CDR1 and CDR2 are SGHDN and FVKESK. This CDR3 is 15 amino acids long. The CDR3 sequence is CASSKEGGDHYEQYF. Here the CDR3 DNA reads TGTGCCAGCAGCAAAGAAGGGGGGGATCACTACGAGCAGTACTTC.

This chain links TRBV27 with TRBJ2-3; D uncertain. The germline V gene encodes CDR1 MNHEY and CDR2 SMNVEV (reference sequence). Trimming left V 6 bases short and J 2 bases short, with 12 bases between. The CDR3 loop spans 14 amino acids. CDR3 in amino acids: CASRALYLTDTQYF. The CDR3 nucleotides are TGTGCCAGCAGGGCCCTCTACCTCACAGATACGCAGTATTTT.

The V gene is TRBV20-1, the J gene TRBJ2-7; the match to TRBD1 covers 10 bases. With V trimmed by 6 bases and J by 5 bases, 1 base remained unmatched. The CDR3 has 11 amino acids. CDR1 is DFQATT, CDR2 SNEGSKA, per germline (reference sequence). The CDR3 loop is CSAGQGNEQYF. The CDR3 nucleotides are TGCAGTGCGGGACAGGGGAACGAGCAGTACTTC.

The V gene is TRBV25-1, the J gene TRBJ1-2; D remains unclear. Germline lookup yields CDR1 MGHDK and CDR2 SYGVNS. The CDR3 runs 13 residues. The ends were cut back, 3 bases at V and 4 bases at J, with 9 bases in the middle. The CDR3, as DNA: TGTGCCAGCAGTGACGGCCACTTCTATGGCTACACCTTC. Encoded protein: CASSDGHFYGYTF.

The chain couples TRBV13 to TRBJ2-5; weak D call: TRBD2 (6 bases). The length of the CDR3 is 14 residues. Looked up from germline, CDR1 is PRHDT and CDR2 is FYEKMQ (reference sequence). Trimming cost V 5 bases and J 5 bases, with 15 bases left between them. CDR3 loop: CASSDETRGETQYF. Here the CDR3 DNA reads TGTGCCAGCAGCGATGAGACTAGGGGTGAGACCCAGTACTTC. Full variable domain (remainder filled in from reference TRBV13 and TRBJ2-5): AAGVIQSPRHLIKEKRETATLKCYPIPRHDTVYWYQQGPGQDPQFLISFYEKMQSDKGSIPDRFSAQQFSDYHSELNMSSLELGDSALYFCASSDETRGETQYFGPGTRLLVL.

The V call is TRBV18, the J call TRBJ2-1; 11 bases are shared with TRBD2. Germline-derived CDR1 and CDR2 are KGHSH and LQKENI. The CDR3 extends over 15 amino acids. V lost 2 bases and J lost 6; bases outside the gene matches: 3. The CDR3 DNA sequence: TGTGCCAGCTCACCAACGACTAGCGGGGTCAATGAGCAGTTCTTC. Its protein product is CASSPTTSGVNEQFF.